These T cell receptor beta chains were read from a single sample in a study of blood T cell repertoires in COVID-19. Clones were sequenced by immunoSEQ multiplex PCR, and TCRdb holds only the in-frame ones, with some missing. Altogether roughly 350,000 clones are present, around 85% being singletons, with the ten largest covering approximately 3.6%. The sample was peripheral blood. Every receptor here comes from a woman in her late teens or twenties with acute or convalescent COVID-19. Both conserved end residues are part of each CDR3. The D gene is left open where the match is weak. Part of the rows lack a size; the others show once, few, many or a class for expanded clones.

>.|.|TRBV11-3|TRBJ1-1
CASSLGGLENTEAFF
TGTGCCAGCAGCTTAGGAGGGCTAGAGAACACTGAAGCTTTCTTT
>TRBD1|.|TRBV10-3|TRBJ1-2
CAIRRQGADYGYTF
TGTGCCATCAGAAGACAGGGGGCGGACTATGGCTACACCTTC
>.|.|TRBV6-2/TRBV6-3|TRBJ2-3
CASSTIPRQSTDTQYF
TGTGCCAGCAGCACGATACCCCGACAGTCCACAGATACGCAGTATTTT
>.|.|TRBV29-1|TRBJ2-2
CSVEDRLTGELFF
TGCAGCGTTGAAGACAGGCTCACCGGGGAGCTGTTTTTT
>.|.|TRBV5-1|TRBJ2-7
CASSLRQVAFRDEQYF
TGCGCCAGCAGCTTACGACAGGTAGCTTTCCGCGACGAGCAGTACTTC
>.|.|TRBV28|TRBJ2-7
CASWRSGSYEQYF
TGTGCCAGTTGGCGATCGGGCTCCTACGAGCAGTACTTC
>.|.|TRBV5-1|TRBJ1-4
CASSLSGHREKLFF
TGCGCCAGCAGTCTGTCAGGCCATCGTGAAAAACTGTTTTTT
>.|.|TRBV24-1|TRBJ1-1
CATRSSWSPEAFF
TGTGCCACCAGGTCAAGTTGGAGCCCTGAAGCTTTCTTT
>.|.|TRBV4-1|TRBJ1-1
CASSQEEGTGTEAFF
TGCGCCAGCAGCCAAGAGGAGGGGACGGGCACTGAAGCTTTCTTT
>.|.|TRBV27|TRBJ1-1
CASSLVAMSGGAFF
TGTGCCAGCAGTTTGGTGGCTATGTCGGGGGGCGCTTTCTTT
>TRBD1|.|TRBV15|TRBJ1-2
CATSTQKDRFTYGYTF
TGTGCCACCAGCACACAAAAGGACAGGTTCACCTATGGCTACACCTTC
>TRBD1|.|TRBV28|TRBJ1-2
CASSGAGGAYYGYTF
TGTGCCAGCAGTGGGGCAGGGGGCGCATACTATGGCTACACCTTC
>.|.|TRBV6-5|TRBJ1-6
CASSVPGDSPLHF
TGTGCCAGCAGCGTACCGGGGGACTCACCCCTCCACTTT
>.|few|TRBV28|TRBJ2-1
CASSHPPGGGGNEQFF
TGTGCCAGCAGTCACCCCCCAGGGGGCGGGGGCAATGAGCAGTTCTTC
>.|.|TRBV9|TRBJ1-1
CASSAGGSLVNTEAFF
TGTGCCAGCAGCGCGGGGGGGAGTTTGGTGAACACTGAAGCTTTCTTT
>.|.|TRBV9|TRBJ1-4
CASSVNLYDEKLFF
TGTGCCAGCAGCGTAAACCTATACGATGAAAAACTGTTTTTT
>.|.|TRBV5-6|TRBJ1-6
CASSLGGPPSNSPLHF
TGTGCCAGCAGCTTGGGTGGGCCACCATCTAATTCACCCCTCCACTTT
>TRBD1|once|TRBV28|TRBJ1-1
CASSYRGWGYTEAFF
TGTGCCAGCAGTTACAGGGGGTGGGGGTACACTGAAGCTTTCTTT
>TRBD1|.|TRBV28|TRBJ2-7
CASSLGTGSYEQYF
TGTGCCAGCAGTTTGGGGACAGGGTCCTACGAGCAGTACTTC
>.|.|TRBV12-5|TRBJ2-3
CASEEGSGGHTQYF
TGTGCTAGTGAGGAAGGGTCAGGGGGGCATACGCAGTATTTT
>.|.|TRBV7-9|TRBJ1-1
CASSIGLQRTTEAFF
TGTGCCAGCAGTATAGGACTTCAACGGACCACTGAAGCTTTCTTT
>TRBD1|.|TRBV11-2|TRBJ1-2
CASSSPGQGRDGYTF
TGTGCCAGCAGCTCACCCGGACAGGGTCGGGATGGCTACACCTTC
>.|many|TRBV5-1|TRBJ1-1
CASSFTDLKTEAFF
TGCGCCAGCAGCTTTACAGATCTGAAAACTGAAGCTTTCTTT
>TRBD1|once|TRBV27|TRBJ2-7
CASSFRFGTGVNEQYF
TGTGCCAGCAGTTTTAGGTTCGGGACAGGGGTAAACGAGCAGTACTTC
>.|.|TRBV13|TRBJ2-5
CASSAGVKIQETQYF
TGTGCCAGCAGCGCAGGCGTTAAAATCCAAGAGACCCAGTACTTC
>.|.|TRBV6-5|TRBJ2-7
CASSYSAGFSYEQYF
TGTGCCAGCAGTTACTCGGCAGGGTTCTCCTACGAGCAGTACTTC
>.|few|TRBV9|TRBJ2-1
CASSGTLGNGEQFF
TGTGCCAGCAGCGGCACCCTTGGCAATGGTGAGCAGTTCTTC
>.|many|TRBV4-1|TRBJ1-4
CASSQAGVTEKLFF
TGCGCCAGCAGCCAAGCAGGGGTTACTGAAAAACTGTTTTTT
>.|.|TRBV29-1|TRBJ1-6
CSVIWAPSSYNSPLHF
TGCAGCGTTATATGGGCACCATCCTCCTATAATTCACCCCTCCACTTT
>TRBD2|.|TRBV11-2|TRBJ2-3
CASSLDQGSGFGTDTQYF
TGTGCCAGCAGCTTAGATCAAGGTAGCGGGTTTGGCACAGATACGCAGTATTTT
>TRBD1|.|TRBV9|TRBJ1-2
CASSVDPTGGSYGYTF
TGTGCCAGCAGCGTAGATCCGACAGGGGGATCCTATGGCTACACCTTC
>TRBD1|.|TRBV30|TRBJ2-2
CASGGDRGRTGELFF
TGTGCGAGTGGTGGTGACAGGGGGAGAACCGGGGAGCTGTTTTTT
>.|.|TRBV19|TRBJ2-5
CASSIDRFQETQYF
TGTGCCAGTAGTATAGACAGATTCCAAGAGACCCAGTACTTC
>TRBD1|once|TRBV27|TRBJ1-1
CASRLWTGEMNTEAFF
TGTGCCAGCAGGCTATGGACAGGGGAAATGAACACTGAAGCTTTCTTT
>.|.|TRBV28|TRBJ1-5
CASSLTGNQPQHF
TGTGCCAGCAGTCTAACGGGAAATCAGCCCCAGCATTTT
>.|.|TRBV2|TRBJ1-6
CASSEPADSFFFYNSPLHF
TGTGCCAGCAGTGAACCGGCCGACAGCTTCTTTTTCTATAATTCACCCCTCCACTTT
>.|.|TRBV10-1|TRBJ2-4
CASTSVNIQYF
TGCGCCAGCACTTCAGTGAACATTCAGTACTTC
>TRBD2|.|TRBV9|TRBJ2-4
CASSAPTSGGSKAKNIQYF
TGTGCCAGCAGCGCCCCGACTAGCGGGGGGTCAAAAGCCAAAAACATTCAGTACTTC
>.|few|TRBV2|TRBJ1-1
CASSAQLRDIGAFF
TGTGCCAGCAGTGCCCAACTCCGGGACATCGGAGCTTTCTTT